This TCR beta chain was identified in a study of blood T cell repertoires in COVID-19. Across the whole study: Samples came from the United States, Italy and Spain, spanning acute and convalescent COVID-19. In each case, the material was cDNA or gDNA derived from T cells, B-cell-depleted T cells, or PBMCs.

The V end was cut by 6 bases, the J end by 3 bases, with 12 bases between. This CDR3 region has 13 residues. From germline, CDR1 is LNHDA and CDR2 SQIVND (reference sequence). Profiled with immunoSEQ multiplex PCR; TCRdb holds only in-frame clones, not every one. The table lists under 350,000 clones, roughly 86% of them singletons. J is TRBJ2-7 and V is TRBV19; possible D gene TRBD1, 5 bases. Input material: peripheral blood. This TCR was sampled from a man aged 18 to 35 with active or convalescent COVID-19. The CDR3 is CASSLTADYEQYF. CDR3 nucleotide sequence: TGTGCCAGTAGCCTGACAGCTGACTACGAGCAGTACTTC.